Below are 15 T cell receptor beta chains sequenced from a single sample in a study of blood T cell repertoires in COVID-19. Method: immunoSEQ multiplex PCR; TCRdb's copy keeps in-frame clones and lacks some. The sample carries about 150,000 clones, 80% recorded once. Material: peripheral blood. These receptors were collected from a man between 60 and 70 years old with acute or convalescent COVID-19.

The gene calls are TRBV5-4 and TRBJ1-5; TRBD1 matches 8 bases. Germline CDR1 and CDR2: SGHNT and YYREEE (reference sequence). The CDR3 is 15 residues long. The ends lost 4 bases at V and 4 bases at J; junction bases unmatched: 7. CDR3 coding DNA: TGTGCCAGCAGCCATGGGACAGGTGAAAATCAGCCCCAGCATTTT. It codes for CASSHGTGENQPQHF.

The chain combines TRBV5-6 with TRBJ2-5; perhaps TRBD2 as D (5 bases). The CDR3 contains 11 residues. Germline loops: CDR1 SGHDT, CDR2 YYEEEE. V lost 6 bases and J 5 bases, leaving 8 bases between the germline ends. The CDR3 bases are TGTGCCAGCAATGAGGGTGAGACCCAGTACTTC. Protein product: CASNEGETQYF.

V usage is TRBV9 and J usage is TRBJ2-5; 8 bases agree with TRBD2. Germline CDR1 reads SGDLS; CDR2 reads YYNGEE. The V and J ends lost 4 bases and 5 bases, in that order; junction bases with no gene match: 10. The CDR3 runs to 15 residues. In nucleotides, the CDR3 is TGTGCCAGCAGCCCCGGACTAGCCCGGCGGGAGACCCAGTACTTC. Protein: CASSPGLARRETQYF.

This clone was counted between two and nine times. The rearrangement uses TRBV23-1 and TRBJ1-5; TRBD1 aligns across 10 bases. TRBV23-1 is sorted into the ORF group, with uncertain function. The ends lost 1 base at V and 0 bases at J; junction bases unmatched: 18. The CDR3 has 22 amino acids. The DNA for the CDR3 is TGCGCCAGCAGTCAATTTTTCGAGTTTGGGACAGGGGTTAACCCTAGCAATCAGCCCCAGCATTTT. Translated: CASSQFFEFGTGVNPSNQPQHF.

J is TRBJ1-2 and V is TRBV12-3 or TRBV12-4; 7 positions match TRBD1. Germline trimming cut 4 bases from V and 8 bases from J; bases unmatched to any gene: 7. This CDR3 is built from 13 residues. Written as DNA, the CDR3 is TGTGCCAGCAGTTCGAGTACAGGGGTGGGCTACACCTTC. Translation: CASSSSTGVGYTF.

This clone turned up a few times. This chain links TRBV28 with TRBJ1-3; 9 bases fit TRBD1. Germline trimming cut 3 bases from V and 4 bases from J; bases unmatched to any gene: 7. Germline V CDR1 and CDR2: MDHEN, SYDVKM. This CDR3 contains 16 residues. The CDR3 coding sequence is TGTGCCAGCAGTTTTGGGGGACAGGGCTGGGGAAACACCATATATTTT. Its translation is CASSFGGQGWGNTIYF.

The chain links TRBV5-1 to TRBJ1-1, with 9 bases matching TRBD1. The CDR3 runs 17 residues. CDR1 is SGHRS and CDR2 is YFSETQ in the germline V gene. Trimming cost V 1 base and J 5 bases; bases outside gene matches: 12. DNA for the CDR3: TGCGCCAGCAGCTTGTCGGGACAGGGCGGTTGGGGGACTGAAGCTTTCTTT. Translation: CASSLSGQGGWGTEAFF.

This clone was detected once. This chain links TRBV15 with TRBJ2-4; 7 bases align to TRBD2. The CDR3 consists of 17 residues. J lost 0 bases, V lost 0 bases, and 5 bases had no gene match. Germline lookup yields CDR1 LNHNV and CDR2 YYDKDF (reference sequence). The CDR3 bases are TGTGCCACCAGCAGAGATGGGACTACCTCAGCCAAAAACATTCAGTACTTC. This translates into CATSRDGTTSAKNIQYF. Full variable domain (remainder filled in from reference TRBV15 and TRBJ2-4): DAMVIQNPRYQVTQFGKPVTLSCSQTLNHNVMYWYQQKSSQAPKLLFHYYDKDFNNEADTPDNFQSRRPNTSFCFLDIRSPGLGDTAMYLCATSRDGTTSAKNIQYFGAGTRLSVL.

The chain has TRBV4-1 and TRBJ2-7, with TRBD2 matching over 8 bases. CDR3 length equals 15 residues. Germline-derived CDR1 and CDR2 are MGHRA and YSYEKL. V was pared by 1 base and J by 6 bases, with 8 bases of the junction left unmatched. CDR3 in amino acids: CASSQVGAGGGEQYF. The CDR3 DNA is TGCGCCAGCAGCCAAGTTGGGGCGGGGGGAGGCGAGCAGTACTTC.

J is TRBJ2-5 and V is TRBV7-8; TRBD2 aligns across 9 bases. V shed 3 bases, J shed 6 bases, and the junction held 8 bases outside the gene matches. The CDR3 sequence is 15 residues long. CDR1 SGHVS and CDR2 FQNEAQ come from the germline V gene. The CDR3 here is CASSFFSGGMKTQYF. For the CDR3, the DNA is TGTGCCAGCAGCTTTTTCAGCGGGGGGATGAAGACCCAGTACTTC.

CDR3 residues: CASSYRGQGQPQHF. The CDR3 DNA follows: TGTGCCAGCAGCTACAGGGGGCAAGGGCAGCCCCAGCATTTT. The chain joins TRBV28 to TRBJ1-5, with 9 bases matching TRBD1. The CDR3 extends over 14 amino acids. Germline V lookup: CDR1 MDHEN, CDR2 SYDVKM. The V and J ends lost 6 bases and 7 bases, in that order; junction bases with no gene match: 7.

The chain combines TRBV27 with TRBJ2-1; 8 positions match TRBD1. This CDR3 has 13 residues. V lost 5 bases, J lost 10 bases, and 7 bases stayed unmatched. Germline V gene data show CDR1 as MNHEY and CDR2 as SMNVEV (reference sequence). CDR3 in amino acids: CASSPRTGMEQFF. Written as DNA, the CDR3 is TGTGCCAGCAGTCCCCGGACAGGGATGGAGCAGTTCTTC.

The gene calls are TRBV27 and TRBJ1-2, with TRBD1 matching 8 bases. Trimming took 3 bases from V and 4 from J; bases not matched to a gene: 4. This CDR3 region has 14 residues. CDR1 is MNHEY and CDR2 is SMNVEV in the germline V gene (reference sequence). The CDR3 reads CASSFRTGIYGYTF. In nucleotides, the CDR3 is TGTGCCAGCAGTTTTAGGACAGGGATCTATGGCTACACCTTC.

The CDR3 DNA reads TGTGCCAGCAGCTACTTAGCGGGGGCCTCCTACAATGAGCAGTTCTTC. This encodes CASSYLAGASYNEQFF. The chain recombines TRBV9 with TRBJ2-1; 9 nucleotides agree with TRBD2. CDR1 is SGDLS and CDR2 is YYNGEE in the germline V gene. V was pared by 4 bases and J by 0 bases, with 5 bases of the junction left unmatched. The CDR3 runs to 16 residues.

The chain links TRBV7-3 to TRBJ2-1; D unclear. With 0 bases removed from V and 6 bases from J, the gap between germline ends came to 6 bases. Germline V gives CDR1 SGHTA, CDR2 FQGTGA. This CDR3 has 13 amino acids. The CDR3 loop is CASSLTLGNEQFF. The CDR3 coding sequence is TGTGCCAGCAGCTTAACCCTAGGCAATGAGCAGTTCTTC.